A single TCR beta chain is shown here with its context. Individuals drawn from around 25 US areas were roughly 18 to 100 years old. What the recovered Cohort 3 donors had was two negative PCRs, clearance, or symptom resolution. CDR3 length equals 16 residues. V dropped 4 bases and J dropped 0 bases, with 15 bases sitting between them. Germline values: CDR1 KGHSH, CDR2 LQKENI. This specimen belongs to a study of blood T cell repertoires in COVID-19. Study context: Researchers got acute and convalescent COVID-19 samples from the United States, Italy and Spain.

Produced via immunoSEQ multiplex PCR; TCRdb's table is partial and in-frame only. This sample yields 250,000 to 300,000 clones, of which about 89% are seen a single time; 1.5% to 2% belongs to the top ten. This sequence was found in a woman in her forties who had recovered from COVID-19. Source material: PBMCs or T cells enriched from blood (not recorded which). This chain links TRBV18 with TRBJ1-1; a possible D gene is TRBD1 (5 bases). The CDR3 sequence is CASSHLDRPMNTEAFF. The CDR3 bases are TGTGCCAGCTCACACCTCGACAGACCCATGAACACTGAAGCTTTCTTT. Filled out from reference TRBV18 and TRBJ1-1, the complete variable domain reads NAGVMQNPRHLVRRRGQEARLRCSPMKGHSHVYWYRQLPEEGLKFMVYLQKENIIDESGMPKERFSAEFPKEGPSILRIQQVVRGDSAAYFCASSHLDRPMNTEAFFGQGTRLTVV.